This T cell receptor (beta chain) emerged from a study of chemoradiotherapy in HPV16-positive cancers. The repertoire was sequenced with immunoSEQ multiplex PCR; TCRdb's copy has only in-frame clones and lacks some. Among more than 9,000 clones listed, roughly two thirds were seen once. CDR1 and CDR2 from the germline V gene are SGHNT and YYREEE (reference sequence). The CDR3 has 14 residues. The V segment lost 4 bases and the J segment 5 bases; nucleotides outside the gene matches: 6. Sample collection occurred from a patient who underwent chemoradiotherapy. The J gene is TRBJ1-2, the V gene TRBV5-4; 9 bases fit TRBD1. The sequence derives from a human donor with HPV-associated anogenital cancer. CDR3 nucleotide sequence: TGTGCCAGCAGCCGGGACAGGGAGTTTTATGGCTACACCTTC. It is translated as CASSRDREFYGYTF.